One and the same sample provided the 8 T cell receptor beta chains below, sequenced in a study of blood T cell repertoires in COVID-19. Clones were read by immunoSEQ multiplex PCR, and TCRdb kept only the in-frame ones, dropping some. The sample includes 150,000 to 200,000 clones, approximately 90% of them seen just once. Sample: peripheral blood. These receptors were obtained from a young man with COVID-19, enrolled during active disease.

This chain connects TRBV9 to TRBJ2-5; TRBD2 aligns across 8 bases. V shed 5 bases and J 5 bases; nucleotides not matched to a gene: 5. The CDR3 extends over 13 amino acids. The germline V gene encodes CDR1 SGDLS and CDR2 YYNGEE. This CDR3 is CASSPGLGETQYF. Here the CDR3 DNA reads TGTGCCAGCAGTCCGGGACTAGGGGAGACCCAGTACTTC. Variable domain in full (rest from reference TRBV9 and TRBJ2-5): DSGVTQTPKHLITATGQRVTLRCSPRSGDLSVYWYQQSLDQGLQFLIQYYNGEERAKGNILERFSAQQFPDLHSELNLSSLELGDSALYFCASSPGLGETQYFGPGTRLLVL.

This chain joins TRBV7-2 and TRBJ1-3; 7 bases agree with TRBD1. The CDR3 contains 14 residues. Germline trimming cut 7 bases from V and 2 bases from J; bases unmatched to any gene: 5. Looked up from germline, CDR1 is SGHTA and CDR2 is FQGNSA. The CDR3 nucleotides are TGTGCCAGCACCCCGACAGGGACTGGAAACACCATATATTTT. It yields the protein CASTPTGTGNTIYF. Drawing the rest from reference TRBV7-2 and TRBJ1-3, the complete variable domain is GAGVSQSPSNKVTEKGKDVELRCDPISGHTALYWYRQSLGQGLEFLIYFQGNSAPDKSGLPSDRFSAERTGGSVSTLTIQRTQQEDSAVYLCASTPTGTGNTIYFGEGSWLTVV.

The J gene is TRBJ2-7, the V gene TRBV6-4; TRBD1 agrees at 7 bases. Per the germline V gene, CDR1 is MRHNA and CDR2 is SNTAGT. The CDR3 extends over 15 amino acids. The V segment lost 4 bases and the J segment 0 bases; nucleotides outside the gene matches: 6. In DNA, the CDR3 is TGTGCCAGCAGTGTCGGGACAGCCAGCTCCTACGAGCAGTACTTC. Its protein is CASSVGTASSYEQYF.

The chain couples TRBV21-1 to TRBJ2-7; TRBD1 is the table's D call, not checked against the DNA. TRBV21-1 is termed a pseudogene. The CDR3 totals 14 residues. This CDR3 is CASSPRTGHYEQYF. CDR3 DNA sequence: TGTGCCAGCAGCCCTCGGACAGGGCACTACGAGCAGTACTTC.

The genes are TRBV11-2 and TRBJ2-1; 8 nucleotides line up with TRBD2. This CDR3 has 14 residues. Germline lookup yields CDR1 SGHAT and CDR2 FQNNGV. The V and J ends lost 8 bases and 6 bases, in that order; junction bases with no gene match: 9. For the CDR3, the DNA is TGTGCCAGCGGGTTAGCGGGAATAACCAATGAGCAGTTCTTC. Amino acids: CASGLAGITNEQFF.

The genes are TRBV13 and TRBJ2-3, with 7 bases lining up with TRBD2. This CDR3 contains 13 residues. From germline, CDR1 is PRHDT and CDR2 FYEKMQ (reference sequence). V shed 3 bases, J shed 6 bases, and the junction held 3 bases outside the gene matches. DNA of the CDR3: TGTGCCAGCAGCTTCGCGGGAGCGGATACGCAGTATTTT. Translated, it gives CASSFAGADTQYF.

V gene TRBV7-2 combines with J gene TRBJ2-3; a weak D match, TRBD1 (6 bases). Germline V CDR1 and CDR2: SGHTA, FQGNSA. The CDR3 has 14 residues. V was pared by 7 bases and J by 2 bases, with 13 bases between. The CDR3 DNA reads as TGTGCCAGCACCTTCGGACAGCCCACAGATACGCAGTATTTT. This sequence encodes CASTFGQPTDTQYF. Based on the CDR3 plus reference TRBV7-2 and TRBJ2-3, the full variable domain is GAGVSQSPSNKVTEKGKDVELRCDPISGHTALYWYRQSLGQGLEFLIYFQGNSAPDKSGLPSDRFSAERTGGSVSTLTIQRTQQEDSAVYLCASTFGQPTDTQYFGPGTRLTVL.

This clone was observed once. The chain is built from TRBV20-1 and TRBJ1-2, with a weak D call TRBD1 (5 bases). Trimming removed 6 bases from V and 3 bases from J, with 8 bases in between. The CDR3 consists of 11 residues. Germline CDR1 and CDR2: DFQATT and SNEGSKA (reference sequence). CDR3 DNA sequence: TGCAGTGCGACAGCAGACTATGGCTACACCTTC. It translates to CSATADYGYTF.